A selection of T cell receptor beta chains follows, all from one sample in a study of blood T cells in healthy people across ages. TCRdb used MiXCR to reprocess the 5' RACE reads, holding one entry per CDR3 protein. The sample comprises around 1,900,000 distinct CDR3 sequences, about two fifths of which are singletons, and 20% to 25% rests with the top ten. The sequenced sample was blood. The receptors stem from a human donor in good health. Each CDR3 is given without its conserved first and last residue. Clone size is given for some rows only: seen once, a few or many times, or a class if the clone is expanded.

>TRBV12-3/TRBV12-4|NA|TRBJ1-5
VSSNWWGEQPQH
>TRBV7-2|NA|TRBJ1-3
ASSSRWGSGNTIY
>TRBV15|NA|TRBJ2-7
ATSIHRGDYEQY
>TRBV7-3|NA|TRBJ2-6
ASSRQTDAGANVLT
>TRBV4-3|NA|TRBJ1-2
ASSKAGQVEDYGYT
>TRBV20-1|NA|TRBJ1-1
SADLFGMSTEAF
>TRBV30|NA|TRBJ1-1
AWSADYSRTEAF
>TRBV4-1|NA|TRBJ1-5
ASSQRGSNQPQH
>TRBV10-3|few|TRBJ2-5
AIRLNSEETQY
>TRBV7-2|few|TRBJ1-2
ASTWTGDGYT
>TRBV7-8|few|TRBJ2-1
ASSLATSGGPSSYNEQF
>TRBV28|many|TRBJ2-3
ASSRLAGANTDTQY
>TRBV4-1|NA|TRBJ1-2
ASSHDPSRDRVYGYT
>TRBV19|once|TRBJ1-1
ASMRGVGTEAF
>TRBV12-3/TRBV12-4|NA|TRBJ2-2
ASPGAANTGELF
>TRBV7-2|NA|TRBJ2-4
ASSSINFPGLQAKNIQY
>TRBV12-3/TRBV12-4|few|TRBJ1-5
ASTLAGDQPQH
>TRBV5-1|once|TRBJ2-1
ASSLVAEYNEQF
>TRBV27|few|TRBJ2-3
ASSQRLAGPRNTDTQY
>TRBV5-1|NA|TRBJ1-2
ASSLEQGRTYGYT
>TRBV7-9|NA|TRBJ2-1
AVGGAENPYNEQF
>TRBV10-3|few|TRBJ2-1
AIISSSGRVDTYNEQF
>TRBV6-2/TRBV6-3|NA|TRBJ1-4
ASSYFRGNEKLF
>TRBV12-5|few|TRBJ1-2
ASGPSMNFYT
>TRBV7-9|few|TRBJ1-2
ASGFGPGLSGYT
>TRBV7-2|NA|TRBJ2-5
ASSPYQGLQETQY
>TRBV20-1|NA|TRBJ1-1
SARFLSTAF